A single TCR beta chain is shown here with its context. Its antigen is undetermined. V was cut by 0 bases and J by 12 bases, with 12 bases left in between. CDR1 is LGHNA, CDR2 YNFKEQ, per germline. The CDR3 contains 13 residues. The record originates from a study of OX40 agonist ivuxolimab in advanced cancers. General study results and limits: There was clonal expansion of CD4+ and CD8+ blood T cells by week 6 at 0.1 to 3.0 mg/kg.

This table comes from immunoSEQ multiplex PCR, and its TCRdb copy is limited to in-frame clones, with some not included. This table holds 25,000 to 35,000 clones, roughly 82% found once. This material consisted of CD4+ or CD8+ T cells sorted from blood, taken in a trial of the OX40 agonist ivuxolimab. This TCR was sampled from an adult with an advanced solid tumor such as melanoma, head and neck, liver or kidney cancer. V and J are TRBV4-2 and TRBJ2-1; D gene unclear. CDR3 sequence reads: CASSQDIERLQFF. The DNA of the CDR3 is TGTGCCAGCAGCCAAGATATCGAGCGCTTGCAGTTCTTC.